This T cell receptor (beta chain) was captured in a study of cytomegalovirus exposure and HLA in healthy donors. About the research overall: A preliminary data release comprised 80 million to 95 million unique TCRs obtained from HLA-typed donors.

The CDR3 has 13 amino acids. V was pared by 7 bases and J by 5 bases, with 3 bases of the junction left unmatched. CDR1 and CDR2 from the germline V gene are LNHNV and YYDKDF (reference sequence). Study results and caveats: A later look showed TCR association rates differing by HLA locus, highest for DRB1 and lowest for HLA-C.

The PCR was carried out with 60 Vbeta primers and 13 Jbeta primers. Method: immunoSEQ multiplex PCR; TCRdb's copy keeps in-frame clones and lacks some. The sample includes around 91,000 clones, roughly three fifths of them seen just once. Comment on this clone: The antigen is undetermined.

The chain combines TRBV15 with TRBJ2-1, with 9 bases that match TRBD2. The receptor was isolated from a man aged 55 to 69 in good health and CMV-seronegative. Sequencing input: PBMCs. This CDR3 is CATMAGGNNEQFF. The CDR3 bases are TGTGCCACCATGGCGGGGGGGAACAATGAGCAGTTCTTC.